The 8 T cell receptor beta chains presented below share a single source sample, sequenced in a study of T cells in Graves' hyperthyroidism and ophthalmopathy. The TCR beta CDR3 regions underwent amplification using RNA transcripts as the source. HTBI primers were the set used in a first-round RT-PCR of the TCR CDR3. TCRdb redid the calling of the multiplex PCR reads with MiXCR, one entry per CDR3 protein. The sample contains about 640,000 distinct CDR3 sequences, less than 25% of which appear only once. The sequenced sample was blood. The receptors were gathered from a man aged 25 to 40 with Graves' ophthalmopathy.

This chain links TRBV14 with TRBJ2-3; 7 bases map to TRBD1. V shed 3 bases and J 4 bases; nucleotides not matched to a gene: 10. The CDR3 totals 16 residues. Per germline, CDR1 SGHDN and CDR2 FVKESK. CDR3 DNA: TGTGCCAGCAGCCACCCCTCGTTGGGACAGTCAGATACGCAGTATTTT. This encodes CASSHPSLGQSDTQYF.

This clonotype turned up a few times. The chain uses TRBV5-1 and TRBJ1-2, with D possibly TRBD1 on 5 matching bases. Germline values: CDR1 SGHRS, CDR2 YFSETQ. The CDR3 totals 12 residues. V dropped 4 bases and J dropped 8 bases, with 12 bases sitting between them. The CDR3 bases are TGCGCCAGCAGCCCTTCGGGGGGGGGCTACACCTTC. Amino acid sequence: CASSPSGGGYTF.

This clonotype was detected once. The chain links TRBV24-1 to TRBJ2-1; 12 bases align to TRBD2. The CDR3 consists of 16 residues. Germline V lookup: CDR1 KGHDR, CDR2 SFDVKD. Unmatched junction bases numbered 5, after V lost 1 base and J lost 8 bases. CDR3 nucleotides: TGTGCCACCAGTGATTTACAACTAGCGGGAGGCGATGAGCAGTTCTTC. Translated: CATSDLQLAGGDEQFF.

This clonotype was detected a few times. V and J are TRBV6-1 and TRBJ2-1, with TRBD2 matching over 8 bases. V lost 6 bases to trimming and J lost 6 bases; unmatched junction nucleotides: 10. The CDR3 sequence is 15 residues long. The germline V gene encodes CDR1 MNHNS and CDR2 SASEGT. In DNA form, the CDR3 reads TGTGCCAGCAGATCGCCGGGACTAGGTTCCAATGAGCAGTTCTTC. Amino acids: CASRSPGLGSNEQFF.

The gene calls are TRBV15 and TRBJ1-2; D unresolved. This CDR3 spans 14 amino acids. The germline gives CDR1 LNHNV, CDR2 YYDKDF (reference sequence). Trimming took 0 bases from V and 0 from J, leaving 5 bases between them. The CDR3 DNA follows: TGTGCCACCAGCAGAGAGGCCGCTAACTATGGCTACACCTTC. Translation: CATSREAANYGYTF.

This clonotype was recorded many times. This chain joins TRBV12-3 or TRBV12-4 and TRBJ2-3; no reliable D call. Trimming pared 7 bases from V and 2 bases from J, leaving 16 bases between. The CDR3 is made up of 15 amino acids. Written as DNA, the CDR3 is TGTGCCAGCACCCGTGGAAGTGTCAACACAGATACGCAGTATTTT. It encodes CASTRGSVNTDTQYF.

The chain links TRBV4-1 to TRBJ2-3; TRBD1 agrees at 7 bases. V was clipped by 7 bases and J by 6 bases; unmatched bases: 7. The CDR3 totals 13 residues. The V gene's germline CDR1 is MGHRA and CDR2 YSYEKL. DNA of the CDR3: TGCGCCAGCACTCGAGGGGGCCCCGATACGCAGTATTTT. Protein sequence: CASTRGGPDTQYF.

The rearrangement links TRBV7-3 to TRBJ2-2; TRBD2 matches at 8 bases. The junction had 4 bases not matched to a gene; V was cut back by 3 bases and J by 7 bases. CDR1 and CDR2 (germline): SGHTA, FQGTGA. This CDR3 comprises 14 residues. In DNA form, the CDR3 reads TGTGCCAGCAGCTTGACTAGCGTCGGCGGGGAGCTGTTTTTT. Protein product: CASSLTSVGGELFF.